The 18 T cell receptor beta chains below come from one sample, sequenced in a study of blood T cell repertoires in COVID-19. Sequenced by immunoSEQ multiplex PCR; TCRdb stores in-frame clones only, minus some. The table lists 250,000 or so clones, about nine tenths of them singletons. The source material was PBMCs or T cells enriched from blood (not recorded which). Every receptor here comes from a woman under 40 with acute COVID-19.

The CDR3 here is CASTSALRQNSEQFF. The CDR3 DNA is TGTGCCAGCACTTCCGCCCTTCGACAGAACAGTGAGCAGTTCTTC. The chain uses TRBV21-1 and TRBJ2-1; the D segment call TRBD1 is taken from the table without a DNA check. TRBV21-1 is shown as a pseudogene. The CDR3 spans 15 residues.

This rearrangement joins TRBV5-1 to TRBJ2-3, with 8 positions matching TRBD1. CDR3 length: 13 residues. With V trimmed by 4 bases and J by 4 bases, 2 bases remained unmatched. Per the germline V gene, CDR1 is SGHRS and CDR2 is YFSETQ. CDR3 bases: TGCGCCAGCAGCCCGACAGGGGCAGATACGCAGTATTTT. Translated, it gives CASSPTGADTQYF.

The V call is TRBV4-1, the J call TRBJ1-2; D is uncertain. V dropped 1 base and J dropped 7 bases, with 4 bases sitting between them. CDR3 size: 11 residues. Germline CDR1 MGHRA, CDR2 YSYEKL. CDR3: CASSQVGGYTF. In nucleotides, the CDR3 is TGCGCCAGCAGCCAAGTCGGTGGCTACACCTTC.

The chain combines TRBV7-2 with TRBJ2-5; D may be TRBD1 (5 bases). Germline V lookup: CDR1 SGHTA, CDR2 FQGNSA. This CDR3 comprises 13 residues. Trimming pared 1 base from V and 7 bases from J, leaving 10 bases between. The CDR3 is CASSLGKGRTQYF. CDR3 sequence (DNA): TGTGCCAGCAGCTTAGGCAAGGGGCGGACCCAGTACTTC.

This clone was picked up a small number of times. The gene calls are TRBV6-4 and TRBJ2-3, with D tentatively TRBD2 (7 bases). The CDR3 extends over 17 amino acids. Deletions cut 0 bases from V and 1 base from J, with 14 bases between. From germline, CDR1 is MRHNA and CDR2 SNTAGT. As DNA, the CDR3 is TGTGCCAGCAGTGACTCCCCTCCGGGGGGCCGCACAGATACGCAGTATTTT. Its protein product is CASSDSPPGGRTDTQYF.

The chain uses TRBV5-1 and TRBJ1-2; TRBD1 aligns across 10 bases. Trimming took 0 bases from V and 6 from J; bases not matched to a gene: 5. The CDR3 loop spans 15 amino acids. Germline V CDR1 and CDR2: SGHRS, YFSETQ. CDR3 in DNA: TGCGCCAGCAGCTTGGATGGGACAGGGGTTAATGGCTACACCTTC. It yields the protein CASSLDGTGVNGYTF.

The V and J genes are TRBV7-2 and TRBJ1-1; D possibly corresponds to TRBD1 (6 bases). Germline lookup yields CDR1 SGHTA and CDR2 FQGNSA. This CDR3 is 15 amino acids long. V dropped 5 bases and J dropped 7 bases, with 20 bases sitting between them. The CDR3: CASSIGGAGTSEAFF. DNA for the CDR3: TGTGCCAGCAGCATAGGTGGAGCCGGGACAAGTGAAGCTTTCTTT.

The gene calls are TRBV7-2 and TRBJ2-1; 10 positions match TRBD2. V was pared by 3 bases and J by 10 bases, with 6 bases of the junction left unmatched. CDR1 is SGHTA, CDR2 FQGNSA, per germline. This CDR3 region has 14 residues. The CDR3 nucleotides are TGTGCCAGCAGCTTTATAGCGGGGGGCAGGGAGCAGTTCTTC. Protein product: CASSFIAGGREQFF.

V usage is TRBV4-1 and J usage is TRBJ2-2; TRBD2 matches at 7 bases. From germline, CDR1 is MGHRA and CDR2 YSYEKL. V was pared by 4 bases and J by 7 bases, with 9 bases of the junction left unmatched. The CDR3 is 15 residues long. The CDR3 region has the DNA TGCGCCAGCAGCCCTCGGGGCGGGGGAATCGGGGAGCTGTTTTTT. It translates to CASSPRGGGIGELFF.

This clone occurred a few times. This rearrangement joins TRBV10-3 to TRBJ1-6, with 8 bases matching TRBD1. CDR1 is ENHRY and CDR2 is SYGVKD in the germline V gene. V lost 8 bases to trimming and J lost 13 bases; unmatched junction nucleotides: 10. The CDR3 consists of 13 residues. The CDR3 loop is CAIGQGQPSPLHF. The CDR3 DNA is TGTGCCATCGGACAGGGACAGCCGAGCCCCCTCCACTTT.

The rearrangement links TRBV11-2 to TRBJ2-3; D uncertain. Germline V gives CDR1 SGHAT, CDR2 FQNNGV. The length of the CDR3 is 13 residues. Deletions cut 1 base from V and 4 bases from J, with 6 bases between. The chain's CDR3 is CASSLGVADTQYF. The DNA for the CDR3 is TGTGCCAGCAGCTTAGGTGTCGCAGATACGCAGTATTTT.

J is TRBJ1-5 and V is TRBV3-1 (or the pseudogene TRBV3-2), with 7 bases lining up with TRBD1. The CDR3 has 15 residues. V lost 3 bases, J lost 6 bases, and 8 bases stayed unmatched. Germline V CDR1 and CDR2: LGHDT, YNNKEL (reference sequence). The CDR3 bases are TGTGCCAGCAGCCACAGACAGGGTTCGAGTCAGCCCCAGCATTTT. Its protein product is CASSHRQGSSQPQHF.

This sequence joins TRBV6-2 or TRBV6-3 and TRBJ1-3; D unresolved. The CDR3 has 14 amino acids. Trimming cost V 3 bases and J 2 bases, with 8 bases left between them. The germline gives CDR1 MNHEY, CDR2 SVGEGT. The DNA of the CDR3 is TGTGCCAGCAGTTATGCGGGGACTGGAAACACCATATATTTT. This translates into CASSYAGTGNTIYF.

As for this clone: Other DNA sequences within the sample encode an identical CDR3. The chain carries TRBV7-2 and TRBJ1-1; 9 positions agree with TRBD1. Unmatched junction bases numbered 2, after V lost 4 bases and J lost 5 bases. This CDR3 spans 13 amino acids. Germline assignment: CDR1 SGHTA and CDR2 FQGNSA. This chain's CDR3 is CASSSDRGTEAFF. CDR3 bases: TGTGCCAGCAGCTCCGACAGGGGGACTGAAGCTTTCTTT. Using reference TRBV7-2 and TRBJ1-1 for the parts outside the CDR3, the full variable domain is GAGVSQSPSNKVTEKGKDVELRCDPISGHTALYWYRQSLGQGLEFLIYFQGNSAPDKSGLPSDRFSAERTGGSVSTLTIQRTQQEDSAVYLCASSSDRGTEAFFGQGTRLTVV.

This chain uses TRBV7-2 with TRBJ1-2; a possible D gene is TRBD1 (6 bases). Germline V lookup: CDR1 SGHTA, CDR2 FQGNSA. The CDR3 has 14 amino acids. V lost 5 bases to trimming and J lost 8 bases, with 18 bases between them. DNA of the CDR3: TGTGCCAGCAGCCCAAACAGGGTCCCCGGCGGCTACACCTTC. Protein product: CASSPNRVPGGYTF.

The chain joins TRBV6-5 to TRBJ1-6, with D maybe TRBD1 (5 bases). Germline assignment: CDR1 MNHEY and CDR2 SVGAGI. Trimming left V 6 bases short and J 8 bases short, with 14 bases between. This CDR3 region has 14 residues. CDR3 sequence: CASREGGEYSPLHF. CDR3 DNA sequence: TGTGCCAGCAGGGAGGGAGGGGAGTATTCACCCCTCCACTTT.

V usage is TRBV5-1 and J usage is TRBJ2-7, with 7 bases that match TRBD2. Germline CDR1 is SGHRS and CDR2 is YFSETQ. CDR3 length: 16 residues. J lost 1 base, V lost 0 bases, and 7 bases had no gene match. CDR3 loop: CASSLGEGRGSYEQYF. The CDR3 DNA reads TGCGCCAGCAGCTTGGGTGAAGGGCGGGGGTCCTACGAGCAGTACTTC.

This clone has only a few counts. This chain uses TRBV25-1 with TRBJ1-2, with TRBD1 matching 8 bases. The germline V gene encodes CDR1 MGHDK and CDR2 SYGVNS. The CDR3 has 13 amino acids. Trimming removed 6 bases from V and 7 bases from J; junction bases left unmatched: 7. As DNA, the CDR3 is TGTGCCAGCAGCCCCGACAGGGGAGGTGGCTACACCTTC. This translates into CASSPDRGGGYTF.